This entry features one T cell receptor (beta chain) sequence. Its antigen is undetermined. Germline CDR1 reads LGHNA; CDR2 reads YSLEER. The CDR3 covers 16 residues. The V end was cut by 0 bases, the J end by 7 bases, with 16 bases between. This sample is drawn from a study of vaccination effects on CD4 cells after COVID-19. Libraries were prepared by immunoSEQ multiplex PCR; TCRdb keeps only in-frame clonotypes and omits some of them. The table has under 80,000 clones, around 70% seen once. Antigen-specific CD4+ T cells were expanded with viral peptide pools in the ViraFEST assay before sequencing. Following an approximately ten-day culture, CD4+ T cells were purified. SARS-CoV-2 infected the person between March and December 2020, as confirmed by PCR. Approximately 1.9 million PBMC per well were cultured with around 10 IU/ml IL-2 and roughly 11 ug/ml peptides. A pool of HIV-1 Nef peptides served as the condition for the negative control culture. Half-medium exchanges with IL-2 medium took place on days 3 and 7.

The receptor was derived from a human donor who had a prior SARS-CoV-2 infection. The chain joins TRBV4-3 to TRBJ1-5; no reliable D call. The sample consisted of CD4+ T cells from PBMCs cultured with HIV peptides, taken before COVID-19 vaccination. As to subset: HIV-1 Nef peptide pool negative control/reference culture. The CDR3 sequence: CASSQDIRSGGQPQHF. The DNA for the CDR3 is TGCGCCAGCAGCCAAGATATTAGGTCAGGTGGGCAGCCCCAGCATTTT.